This TCR beta chain was captured in a study of cytomegalovirus exposure and HLA in healthy donors. For the study at large: Early on, a data release was issued that held some 91 million unique TCRs from HLA-typed donors. In terms of ancestry, the Caucasian-associated cluster contained about 81% of the roughly 400 genotyped donors.

Overall study results and limits: Published work reported that the classifier diagnosed cytomegalovirus status with high specificity and sensitivity. It emerged from a later analysis that several of the most significant clusters appeared to be linked to common viral pathogens.

The germline CDR1 and CDR2 sequences are SGHDT and YYEEEE. The CDR3 sequence is 16 residues long. V was trimmed by 4 bases and J by 7 bases, leaving 20 bases between them. Primers: 60 Vbeta forward and 13 Jbeta reverse. The repertoire was sequenced with immunoSEQ multiplex PCR; TCRdb's copy has only in-frame clones and lacks some. The repertoire table contains about 84,000 clones. Remarks on this clone: Its target is unknown.

The sample was PBMCs. This clonotype was sampled from a man aged 45-65 years in good health and CMV-seronegative. The chain combines TRBV5-6 with TRBJ1-4; TRBD1 might be the D (6 bases). This CDR3 is CASSNRQQGLGEKLFF. DNA of the CDR3: TGTGCCAGCAGCAATCGACAACAGGGCTTAGGTGAAAAACTGTTTTTT. Based on the CDR3 plus reference TRBV5-6 and TRBJ1-4, the full variable domain is DAGVTQSPTHLIKTRGQQVTLRCSPKSGHDTVSWYQQALGQGPQFIFQYYEEEERQRGNFPDRFSGHQFPNYSSELNVNALLLGDSALYLCASSNRQQGLGEKLFFGSGTQLSVL.